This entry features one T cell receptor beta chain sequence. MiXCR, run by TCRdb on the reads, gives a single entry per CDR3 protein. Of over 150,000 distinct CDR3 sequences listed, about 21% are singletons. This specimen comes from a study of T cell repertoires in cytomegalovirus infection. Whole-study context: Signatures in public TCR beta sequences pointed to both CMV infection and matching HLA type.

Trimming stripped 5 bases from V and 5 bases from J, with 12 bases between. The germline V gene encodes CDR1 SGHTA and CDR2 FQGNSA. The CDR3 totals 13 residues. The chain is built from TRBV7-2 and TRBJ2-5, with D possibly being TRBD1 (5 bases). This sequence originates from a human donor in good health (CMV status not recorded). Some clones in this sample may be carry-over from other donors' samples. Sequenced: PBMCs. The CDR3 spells CASSISGRETQYF. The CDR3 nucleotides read TGTGCCAGCAGCATATCAGGGCGGGAGACCCAGTACTTC.